Listed here are 18 T cell receptor beta chains from one sample, sequenced in a study of low-dose radiotherapy and immunotherapy resistance in tumors. Gene-specific TRAV and TRBV primers were used for first-strand cDNA, covering alpha and beta chains. The PCR that amplified TCRs ran for around 22 cycles, relying on a constant-region primer and a V-primer adapter. TCRdb reprocessed the reads via MiXCR and lists one record per CDR3 protein. The data contain roughly 6,300 distinct CDR3 sequences, roughly 85% of them singletons. The receptors were gathered from a human donor with advanced metastatic prostate, ovarian, gallbladder or colorectal cancer (not recorded which). This table probably holds off-target reads from a library built for another chain.

This chain connects TRBV6-2 or TRBV6-3 to TRBJ1-2; no clear D. V lost 4 bases to trimming and J lost 8 bases, with 11 bases between them. Per germline, CDR1 MNHEY and CDR2 SVGEGT. CDR3 length: 12 residues. The CDR3 DNA sequence: TGTGCCAGCAGTTTGATAGGAAGCGGCTACACCTTC. Translated: CASSLIGSGYTF.

The rearrangement uses TRBV19 and TRBJ1-1, with D perhaps TRBD1 (6 bases). The germline V gene has CDR1 LNHDA and CDR2 SQIVND (reference sequence). The CDR3 has 12 residues. Trimming stripped 6 bases from V and 4 bases from J, with 9 bases between. The CDR3, as DNA: TGTGCCAGTAGGCAGGGGTCCACTGAAGCTTTCTTT. It codes for CASRQGSTEAFF.

The chain uses TRBV5-1 and TRBJ1-4; D not certain. The V gene's germline CDR1 is SGHRS and CDR2 YFSETQ. This CDR3 is 14 amino acids long. V dropped 1 base and J dropped 5 bases, with 9 bases sitting between them. This CDR3 is CASSLLNRNEKLFF. DNA for the CDR3: TGCGCCAGCAGCTTGCTGAACAGAAATGAAAAACTGTTTTTT.

In nucleotides, the CDR3 is TGTGCCAGCAGTGACTCGACTAGCAGCTCCTACAATGAGCAGTTCTTC. It codes for CASSDSTSSSYNEQFF. The J gene is TRBJ2-1, the V gene TRBV6-4, with 7 bases that match TRBD2. Germline CDR1 is MRHNA and CDR2 is SNTAGT. V was pared by 0 bases and J by 0 bases, with 2 bases of the junction left unmatched. This CDR3 has 16 amino acids.

The rearrangement joins TRBV20-1 to TRBJ1-5, with a possible D match to TRBD1 (5 bases). There are 19 residues in the CDR3. CDR1 and CDR2 (germline): DFQATT, SNEGSKA (reference sequence). Trimming left V 1 base short and J 6 bases short, with 28 bases between. The CDR3 DNA reads as TGCAGTGCTAGAGGGCCCCCCAGGGAGGGTTTAAAGTCATTTCAGCCCCAGCATTTT. This gives the protein CSARGPPREGLKSFQPQHF.

The chain has TRBV4-2 and TRBJ2-1, with 10 bases that match TRBD2. This CDR3 is built from 17 residues. V lost 3 bases, J lost 0 bases, and 5 bases stayed unmatched. The germline gives CDR1 LGHNA, CDR2 YNFKEQ. CDR3 nucleotides: TGTGCCAGCAGCCAGCAAGTAGCGGGGGGCTCCTACAATGAGCAGTTCTTC. This gives the protein CASSQQVAGGSYNEQFF.

This clonotype was seen a few times. This rearrangement joins TRBV29-1 to TRBJ2-1; 11 positions match TRBD1. Germline V gene sequence: CDR1 SQVTM, CDR2 ANQGSEA. The CDR3 totals 16 residues. The ends lost 3 bases at V and 2 bases at J; junction bases unmatched: 6. The CDR3 DNA follows: TGCAGCGTTGAGGGACAGGGGGTTGGGACCTACAATGAGCAGTTCTTC. The encoded protein is CSVEGQGVGTYNEQFF.

The chain is built from TRBV10-3 and TRBJ1-4, with 8 bases that match TRBD1. The CDR3 is made up of 15 amino acids. Germline CDR1 and CDR2: ENHRY and SYGVKD. Trimming cost V 3 bases and J 3 bases; bases outside gene matches: 3. The CDR3 DNA is TGTGCCATCAGTGACCTACAGGGGGCTAATGAAAAACTGTTTTTT. Its protein is CAISDLQGANEKLFF.

This clonotype was observed a few times. The chain employs TRBV12-3 or TRBV12-4 and TRBJ1-2; unclear D gene. The CDR3 is 13 residues long. The germline V and J ends were trimmed by 0 bases and 7 bases, with 9 bases remaining between them. CDR3 sequence reads: CASSLAGYGGYTF. The CDR3, as DNA: TGTGCCAGCAGTTTAGCCGGGTATGGTGGCTACACCTTC.

CDR3 residues: CASSLVKTQYF. The CDR3 DNA is TGTGCCAGCAGCTTGGTCAAGACCCAGTACTTC. The V and J genes are TRBV5-6 and TRBJ2-5; no firm D call. V lost 0 bases and J 6 bases, leaving 3 bases between the germline ends. Germline V lookup: CDR1 SGHDT, CDR2 YYEEEE. CDR3 length equals 11 residues.

The genes are TRBV5-1 and TRBJ1-2, with 9 bases lining up with TRBD1. V lost 6 bases and J lost 7; bases outside the gene matches: 10. Germline CDR1 and CDR2: SGHRS and YFSETQ. This CDR3 has 14 residues. The DNA for the CDR3 is TGCGCCAGCAAAACGGACAGGGGATCCAGTGGCTACACCTTC. Translated, it gives CASKTDRGSSGYTF.

The chain recombines TRBV5-5 with TRBJ2-7; D may be TRBD1 (6 bases). This CDR3 is built from 13 residues. The germline V gene has CDR1 SGHKS and CDR2 YYEKEE (reference sequence). The germline V and J ends were trimmed by 2 bases and 6 bases, with 12 bases remaining between them. CDR3 coding DNA: TGTGCCAGCAGCTTAGGCCAGGGGTCCGAGCAGTACTTC. This codes for CASSLGQGSEQYF.

The chain carries TRBV7-9 and TRBJ2-1, with TRBD2 matching 11 bases. CDR1 and CDR2 from the germline V gene are SEHNR and FQNEAQ (reference sequence). V was clipped by 0 bases and J by 3 bases; unmatched bases: 1. The CDR3 has 16 amino acids. CDR3 DNA: TGTGCCAGCAGCTTAGCTAGCGGGGGGGTCTACAATGAGCAGTTCTTC. Encoded protein: CASSLASGGVYNEQFF.

This clonotype was recorded only once. The chain links TRBV18 to TRBJ2-5; D possibly matches TRBD1 or TRBD2 (6 bases each). The germline V gene has CDR1 KGHSH and CDR2 LQKENI. The CDR3 extends over 16 amino acids. Trimming took off 6 bases at V and 5 bases at J, with 22 bases between the two ends. The DNA of the CDR3 is TGTGCCAGCTCCCCAACCGACCGGGGGCCGATGGAGACCCAGTACTTC. Its translation: CASSPTDRGPMETQYF.

This chain uses TRBV5-6 with TRBJ2-2; 8 bases line up with TRBD1. Germline loops: CDR1 SGHDT, CDR2 YYEEEE. The V gene end was trimmed by 4 bases and the J gene end by 0 bases; junction bases not matched to a gene: 2. The CDR3 sequence is 15 residues long. CDR3 nucleotide sequence: TGTGCCAGCAGCGGGACAGGAGCGAACACCGGGGAGCTGTTTTTT. Amino acids: CASSGTGANTGELFF.

The CDR3 is CASRRMNTEAFF. As DNA, the CDR3 is TGTGCCAGCAGGAGAATGAACACTGAAGCTTTCTTT. V usage is TRBV28 and J usage is TRBJ1-1, with no clear D. This CDR3 region has 12 residues. The ends were cut back, 6 bases at V and 0 bases at J, with 5 bases in the middle. Germline values: CDR1 MDHEN, CDR2 SYDVKM.

In its sample, this clonotype was seen once. The rearrangement joins TRBV28 to TRBJ1-5; no clear D gene. V was pared by 4 bases and J by 9 bases, with 16 bases between. CDR1 and CDR2 (germline): MDHEN, SYDVKM. The CDR3 spans 14 residues. CDR3 sequence: CASSSTVGGRPQHF. Written as DNA, the CDR3 is TGTGCCAGCAGTTCTACCGTAGGCGGGAGGCCCCAGCATTTT. Full variable domain (outside the CDR3, taken from reference TRBV28 and TRBJ1-5): DVKVTQSSRYLVKRTGEKVFLECVQDMDHENMFWYRQDPGLGLRLIYFSYDVKMKEKGDIPEGYSVSREKKERFSLILESASTNQTSMYLCASSSTVGGRPQHFGDGTRLSIL.

This chain joins TRBV18 and TRBJ1-1; 8 bases line up with TRBD1. From germline, CDR1 is KGHSH and CDR2 LQKENI. The CDR3 covers 14 residues. Trimming took 3 bases from V and 3 from J; bases not matched to a gene: 3. The CDR3 bases are TGTGCCAGCTCACCCAGGGGGCAGGACACTGAAGCTTTCTTT. Encoded protein: CASSPRGQDTEAFF.